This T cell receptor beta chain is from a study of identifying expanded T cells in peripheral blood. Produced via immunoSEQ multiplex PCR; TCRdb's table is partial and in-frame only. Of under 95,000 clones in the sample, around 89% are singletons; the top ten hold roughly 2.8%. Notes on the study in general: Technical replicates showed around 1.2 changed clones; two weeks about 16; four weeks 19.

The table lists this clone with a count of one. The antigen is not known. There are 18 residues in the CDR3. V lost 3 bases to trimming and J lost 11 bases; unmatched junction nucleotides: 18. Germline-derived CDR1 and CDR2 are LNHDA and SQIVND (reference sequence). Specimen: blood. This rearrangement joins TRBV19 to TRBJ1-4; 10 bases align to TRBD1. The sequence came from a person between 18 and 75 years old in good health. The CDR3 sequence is CASSIYDRGRIGSKKLFF. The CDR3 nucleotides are TGTGCCAGTAGTATCTATGACAGGGGGCGAATAGGGTCGAAGAAACTGTTTTTT.